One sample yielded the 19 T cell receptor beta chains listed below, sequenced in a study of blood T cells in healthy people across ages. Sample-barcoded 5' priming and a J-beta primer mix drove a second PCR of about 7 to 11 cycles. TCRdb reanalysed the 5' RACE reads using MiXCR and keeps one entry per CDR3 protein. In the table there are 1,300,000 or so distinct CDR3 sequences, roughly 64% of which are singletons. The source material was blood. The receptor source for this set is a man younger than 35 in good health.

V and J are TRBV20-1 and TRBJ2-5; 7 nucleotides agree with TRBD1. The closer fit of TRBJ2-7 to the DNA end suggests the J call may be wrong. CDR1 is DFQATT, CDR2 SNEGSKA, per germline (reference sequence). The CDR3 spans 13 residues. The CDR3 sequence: CSAPSTGSYEQYF. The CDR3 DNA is TGCAGTGCCCCGTCGACAGGGAGTTACGAGCAGTACTTC.

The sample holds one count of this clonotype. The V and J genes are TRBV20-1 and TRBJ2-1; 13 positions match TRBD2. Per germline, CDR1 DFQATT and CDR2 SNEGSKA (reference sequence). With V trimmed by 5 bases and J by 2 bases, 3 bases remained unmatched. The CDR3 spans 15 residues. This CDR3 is CSAQLAGGAYNEQFF. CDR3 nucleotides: TGCAGTGCTCAACTAGCGGGAGGGGCCTACAATGAGCAGTTCTTC.

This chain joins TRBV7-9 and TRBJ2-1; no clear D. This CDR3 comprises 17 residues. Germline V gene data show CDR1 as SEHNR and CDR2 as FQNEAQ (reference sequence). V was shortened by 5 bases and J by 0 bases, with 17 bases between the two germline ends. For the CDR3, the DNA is TGTGCCAGCAGCGCCCTAGGAAGCGCTAGCTCCTACAATGAGCAGTTCTTC. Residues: CASSALGSASSYNEQFF. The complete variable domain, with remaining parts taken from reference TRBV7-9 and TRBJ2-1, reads DTGVSQNPRHKITKRGQNVTFRCDPISEHNRLYWYRQTLGQGPEFLTYFQNEAQLEKSRLLSDRFSAERPKGSFSTLEIQRTEQGDSAMYLCASSALGSASSYNEQFFGPGTRLTVL.

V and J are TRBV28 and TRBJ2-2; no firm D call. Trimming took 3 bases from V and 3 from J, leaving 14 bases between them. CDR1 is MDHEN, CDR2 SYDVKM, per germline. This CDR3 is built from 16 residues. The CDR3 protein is CASSFSVFPDTGELFF. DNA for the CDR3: TGTGCCAGCAGTTTCTCGGTCTTTCCTGACACCGGGGAGCTGTTTTTT. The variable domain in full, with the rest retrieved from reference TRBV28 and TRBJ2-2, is DVKVTQSSRYLVKRTGEKVFLECVQDMDHENMFWYRQDPGLGLRLIYFSYDVKMKEKGDIPEGYSVSREKKERFSLILESASTNQTSMYLCASSFSVFPDTGELFFGEGSRLTVL.

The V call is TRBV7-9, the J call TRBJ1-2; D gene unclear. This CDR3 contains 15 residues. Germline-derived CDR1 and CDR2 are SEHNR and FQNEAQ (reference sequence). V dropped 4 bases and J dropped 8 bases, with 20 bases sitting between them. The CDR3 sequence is CASSSTFRTERGYTF. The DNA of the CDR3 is TGTGCCAGCAGCTCAACCTTTAGGACCGAAAGGGGCTACACCTTC.

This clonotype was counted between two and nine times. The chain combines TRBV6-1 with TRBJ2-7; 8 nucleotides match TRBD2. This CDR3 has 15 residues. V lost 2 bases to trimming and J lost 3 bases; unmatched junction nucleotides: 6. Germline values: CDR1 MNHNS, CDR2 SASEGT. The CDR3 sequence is CASSETSGSYYEQYF. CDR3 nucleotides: TGTGCCAGCAGTGAAACTAGCGGCAGTTACTACGAGCAGTACTTC.

The chain's CDR3 is CSANWGVGYTF. The CDR3 DNA reads TGCAGTGCTAATTGGGGGGTCGGCTACACCTTC. The chain combines TRBV20-1 with TRBJ1-2, with D maybe TRBD1 (5 bases). Germline CDR1 reads DFQATT; CDR2 reads SNEGSKA (reference sequence). The CDR3 totals 11 residues. V shed 4 bases and J shed 8 bases, with 11 bases lying between them.

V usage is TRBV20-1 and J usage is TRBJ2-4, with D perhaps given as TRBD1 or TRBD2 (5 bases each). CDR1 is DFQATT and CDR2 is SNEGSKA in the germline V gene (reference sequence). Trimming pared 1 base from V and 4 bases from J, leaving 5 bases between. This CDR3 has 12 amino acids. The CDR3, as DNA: TGCAGTGCTAGAGGGGGGAAAAACATTCAGTACTTC. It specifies CSARGGKNIQYF.

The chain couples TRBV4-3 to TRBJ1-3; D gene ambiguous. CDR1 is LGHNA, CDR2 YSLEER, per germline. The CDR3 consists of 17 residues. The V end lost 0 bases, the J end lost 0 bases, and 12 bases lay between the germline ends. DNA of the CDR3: TGCGCCAGCAGCCAAGATACTTACAGTCCCTCTGGAAACACCATATATTTT. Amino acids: CASSQDTYSPSGNTIYF.

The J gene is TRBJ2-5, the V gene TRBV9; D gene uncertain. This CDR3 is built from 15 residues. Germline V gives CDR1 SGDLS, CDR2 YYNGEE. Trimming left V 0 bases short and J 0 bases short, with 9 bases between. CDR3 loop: CASSVGTSYQETQYF. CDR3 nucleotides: TGTGCCAGCAGCGTAGGAACATCGTACCAAGAGACCCAGTACTTC.

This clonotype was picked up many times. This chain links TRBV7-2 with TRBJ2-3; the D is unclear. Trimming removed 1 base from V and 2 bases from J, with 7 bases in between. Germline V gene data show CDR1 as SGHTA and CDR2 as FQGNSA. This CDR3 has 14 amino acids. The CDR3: CASSLGTFTDTQYF. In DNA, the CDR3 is TGTGCCAGCAGCTTAGGAACCTTCACAGATACGCAGTATTTT.

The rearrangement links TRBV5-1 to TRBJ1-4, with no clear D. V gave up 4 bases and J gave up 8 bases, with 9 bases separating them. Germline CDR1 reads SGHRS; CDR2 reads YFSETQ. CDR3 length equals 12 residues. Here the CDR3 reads CASSESEEKLFF. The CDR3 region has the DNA TGCGCCAGCAGCGAGTCTGAAGAAAAACTGTTTTTT.

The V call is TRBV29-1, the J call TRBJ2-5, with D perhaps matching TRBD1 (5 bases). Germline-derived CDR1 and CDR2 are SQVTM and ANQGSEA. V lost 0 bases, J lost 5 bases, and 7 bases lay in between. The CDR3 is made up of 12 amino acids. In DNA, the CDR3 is TGCAGCGTTGAAGAGTCAGGGGAGACCCAGTACTTC. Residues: CSVEESGETQYF.

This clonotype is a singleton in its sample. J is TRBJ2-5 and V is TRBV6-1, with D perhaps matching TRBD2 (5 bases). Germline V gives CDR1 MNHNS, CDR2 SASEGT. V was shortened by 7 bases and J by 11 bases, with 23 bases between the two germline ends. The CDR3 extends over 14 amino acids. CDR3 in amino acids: CASNPGNPVGEQYF. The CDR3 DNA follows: TGTGCCAGCAACCCGGGTAACCCCGTGGGAGAGCAGTACTTC.

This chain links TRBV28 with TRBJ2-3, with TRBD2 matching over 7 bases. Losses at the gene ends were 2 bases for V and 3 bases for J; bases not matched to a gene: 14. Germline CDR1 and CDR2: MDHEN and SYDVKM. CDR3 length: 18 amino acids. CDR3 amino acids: CASSLTLAGGSVTDTQYF. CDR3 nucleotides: TGTGCCAGCAGTTTAACGCTGGCTGGCGGGAGTGTGACAGATACGCAGTATTTT. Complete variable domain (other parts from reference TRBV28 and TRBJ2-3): DVKVTQSSRYLVKRTGEKVFLECVQDMDHENMFWYRQDPGLGLRLIYFSYDVKMKEKGDIPEGYSVSREKKERFSLILESASTNQTSMYLCASSLTLAGGSVTDTQYFGPGTRLTVL.

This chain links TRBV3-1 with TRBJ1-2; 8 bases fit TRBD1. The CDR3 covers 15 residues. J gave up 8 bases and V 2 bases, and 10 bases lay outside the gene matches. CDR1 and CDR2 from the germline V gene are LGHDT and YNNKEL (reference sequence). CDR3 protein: CASSQNPGGVQGYTF. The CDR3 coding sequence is TGTGCCAGCAGCCAAAACCCAGGGGGCGTTCAAGGCTACACCTTC. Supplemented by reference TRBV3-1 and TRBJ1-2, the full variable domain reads DTAVSQTPKYLVTQMGNDKSIKCEQNLGHDTMYWYKQDSKKFLKIMFSYNNKELIINETVPNRFSPKSPDKAHLNLHINSLELGDSAVYFCASSQNPGGVQGYTFGSGTRLTVV.

The CDR3 DNA is TGTGCCGTCGGCGAGGGGGGGCTTAACTATGGCTACACCTTC. It translates to CAVGEGGLNYGYTF. V and J are TRBV6-5 and TRBJ1-2; possibly TRBD1 for D (6 bases). The germline V gene encodes CDR1 MNHEY and CDR2 SVGAGI. The CDR3 has 14 residues. V lost 11 bases and J lost 1, with 17 bases in between.

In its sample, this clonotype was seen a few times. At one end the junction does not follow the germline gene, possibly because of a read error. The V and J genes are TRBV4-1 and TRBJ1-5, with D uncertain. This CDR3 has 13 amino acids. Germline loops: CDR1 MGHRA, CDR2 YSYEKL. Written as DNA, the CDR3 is TGTGCCAGCAGCCAGGATGGAGCGCAGCCCCAGCATTTT. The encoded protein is CASSQDGAQPQHF.

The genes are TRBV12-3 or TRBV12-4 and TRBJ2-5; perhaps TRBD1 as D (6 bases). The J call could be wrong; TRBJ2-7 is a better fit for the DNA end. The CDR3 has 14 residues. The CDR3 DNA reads TGTGCCAGCAGCCGCGGACAGATTAACTACGAGCAGTACTTC. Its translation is CASSRGQINYEQYF.